This T cell receptor (beta chain) was documented in a study of blood T cell repertoires in COVID-19. Study-wide background: Collection of acute and convalescent COVID-19 samples took place in the United States, Italy and Spain. Nucleic acid was either cDNA or gDNA, and it came from T cells, B-cell-depleted T cells, or PBMCs.

Per germline, CDR1 PRHDT and CDR2 FYEKMQ (reference sequence). V was trimmed by 4 bases and J by 0 bases, leaving 12 bases between them. The CDR3 has 15 residues. As originally analysed: Using reference gene primer amplification, nucleated cell counts were estimated. The method was immunoSEQ multiplex PCR; TCRdb's version includes in-frame clones alone and lacks a portion of them. V and J calls and clone size are copied from that table; D and trimming were computed from the DNA. The sample records about 270,000 clones, roughly nine tenths being singletons. The source material was peripheral blood. The receptor was derived from a middle-aged man with active or convalescent COVID-19. The chain recombines TRBV13 with TRBJ1-1; possibly TRBD1 for D (6 bases). For the CDR3, the DNA is TGTGCCAGCAGCTCCCCCGACAGGATGAACACTGAAGCTTTCTTT. It encodes CASSSPDRMNTEAFF.